This T cell receptor (beta chain) was retrieved from a study of OX40 agonist ivuxolimab in advanced cancers. Across the whole study: People who had prior anti-PD-1, anti-PD-L1 or anti-CTLA-4 therapy could take part, and under 45% had some. Notes on the study in general: At 0.1-3.0 mg/kg, partial responders had clonal expansion among the lowest observed.

As concerns this clone: Its target is not known.

Germline CDR1 GTSNPN, CDR2 SVGIG (reference sequence). Deletions cut 0 bases from V and 12 bases from J, with 18 bases between. This CDR3 spans 14 amino acids. The investigators sampled blood at baseline, at cycle 4 day 1, and at cycle 7 day 1. The table came from immunoSEQ multiplex PCR; TCRdb's copy has only in-frame clones and leaves some out. This table holds roughly 120,000 clones, more than 80% found once. The source was CD4+ or CD8+ T cells sorted from blood, collected in a trial of the OX40 agonist ivuxolimab. This receptor was obtained from an adult with an advanced solid tumor such as melanoma, head and neck, liver or kidney cancer. This sequence joins TRBV30 and TRBJ2-1; D is possibly TRBD2 (7 bases). The CDR3 loop reads CAWSVGGAGWMQFF. In DNA, the CDR3 is TGTGCCTGGAGTGTTGGGGGGGCTGGGTGGATGCAGTTCTTC.